Listed below are T cell receptor beta chains from one sample, sequenced in a study of blood T cell repertoires in COVID-19. Profiling relied on immunoSEQ multiplex PCR, and the TCRdb table lists in-frame clones only, not all of them. The sample lists some 150,000 clones, more than 75% occurring once. The sequencing sample was made of peripheral blood. These TCRs come from a woman in her forties or fifties with active or convalescent COVID-19. CDR3s include the opening cysteine and the closing phenylalanine or tryptophan. Fields, in order: V gene, clone size, J gene, D gene, CDR3 protein, CDR3 DNA. A D gene is named only where the DNA matches it firmly. Not every row has a clone size; where given, it reads once, few, many or a size class.

TRBV7-9	-	TRBJ1-2	-	CASTPRPTSGIGNYGYTF	TGTGCCAGCACCCCTCGACCCACGTCAGGGATCGGAAACTATGGCTACACCTTC
TRBV6-5	-	TRBJ1-3	TRBD1	CASRKTGRSGNTIYF	TGTGCCAGCAGAAAGACAGGGCGCTCTGGAAACACCATATATTTT
TRBV19	-	TRBJ2-5	-	CASSIVTGETQYF	TGTGCCAGTAGTATTGTCACGGGAGAGACCCAGTACTTC
TRBV5-1	few	TRBJ1-5	TRBD1	CASSSTGLDQPQHF	TGCGCCAGCAGTTCGACAGGGTTGGATCAGCCCCAGCATTTT
TRBV2	-	TRBJ1-6	-	CASSLQGTNSPLHF	TGTGCCAGCAGCCTACAGGGTACCAATTCACCCCTCCACTTT
TRBV27	-	TRBJ2-2	TRBD1	CASSLSWPGQGATGELFF	TGTGCCAGCAGTTTATCGTGGCCGGGACAGGGGGCCACCGGGGAGCTGTTTTTT
TRBV3-1/TRBV3-2	-	TRBJ1-2	-	CASSQGTLINYGYTF	TGTGCCAGCAGCCAAGGGACACTCATTAACTATGGCTACACCTTC
TRBV19	-	TRBJ1-6	TRBD1	CASRPTGDNSPLHF	TGTGCCAGTAGGCCGACAGGGGATAATTCACCCCTCCACTTT
TRBV19	-	TRBJ2-1	TRBD1	CASSSRSRQGSGNEQFF	TGTGCCAGTTCCTCCCGATCCAGACAGGGGAGCGGTAATGAGCAGTTCTTC
TRBV7-2	once	TRBJ1-6	TRBD1	CASSPAGTGVNSPLHF	TGTGCCAGCAGCCCAGCCGGGACAGGGGTTAATTCACCCCTCCACTTT
TRBV7-9	-	TRBJ2-1	TRBD2	CASSLAGTSGRRGEQFF	TGTGCCAGCAGCTTAGCCGGGACTAGCGGGAGGAGGGGTGAGCAGTTCTTC
TRBV5-1	-	TRBJ1-3	-	CASSRGNTIYF	TGCGCCAGCAGTAGAGGAAACACCATATATTTT
TRBV28	-	TRBJ1-4	-	CASSSLKLDSGDNNEKLFF	TGTGCCAGCAGTTCCCTTAAACTGGACAGTGGGGATAATAATGAAAAACTGTTTTTT
TRBV9	few	TRBJ1-4	TRBD1	CASSNRGGEKLFF	TGTGCCAGCTCTAACAGGGGTGGGGAAAAACTGTTTTTT
TRBV7-9	-	TRBJ1-4	-	CASSLASGINEKLFF	TGTGCCAGCAGCTTAGCGTCGGGGATTAATGAAAAACTGTTTTTT
TRBV9	-	TRBJ1-2	TRBD1	CASSVGQGPYGYTF	TGTGCCAGCAGCGTTGGACAGGGGCCCTATGGCTACACCTTC
TRBV4-3	-	TRBJ2-3	TRBD2	CASSQQFSGGITDTQYF	TGCGCCAGCAGCCAACAATTTAGCGGGGGGATCACAGATACGCAGTATTTT
TRBV6-2/TRBV6-3	-	TRBJ1-1	-	CASSYPPVEAFF	TGTGCCAGCAGTTACCCTCCCGTAGAAGCTTTCTTT
TRBV24-1	-	TRBJ2-1	TRBD2	CATSDPGTSGLNEQFF	TGTGCCACCAGTGACCCCGGGACTAGCGGACTCAATGAGCAGTTCTTC
TRBV5-1	-	TRBJ2-7	TRBD2	CASSASGSGEQYF	TGCGCCAGCAGCGCTAGCGGGAGCGGCGAGCAGTACTTC
TRBV7-3	-	TRBJ2-1	TRBD2	CASSLGLAGINEQFF	TGTGCCAGCAGCTTAGGGCTAGCGGGGATCAATGAGCAGTTCTTC
TRBV19	-	TRBJ1-2	TRBD1	CASRGDRPYGYTF	TGTGCCAGTAGGGGGGACAGGCCCTATGGCTACACCTTC
TRBV18	-	TRBJ1-2	TRBD1	CASSRMTGNGYTF	TGTGCCAGCTCACGTATGACAGGGAATGGCTACACCTTC
TRBV6-2/TRBV6-3	-	TRBJ1-2	-	CASSYSGFPTYGYTF	TGTGCCAGCAGTTACTCCGGGTTCCCCACCTATGGCTACACCTTC
TRBV7-9	few	TRBJ1-3	-	CASSISRVTFGNTIYF	TGTGCCAGCAGCATCAGCAGGGTTACCTTTGGAAACACCATATATTTT
TRBV10-3	once	TRBJ1-2	TRBD1	CAISEDRAYGYTF	TGTGCCATCAGTGAGGACAGGGCCTATGGCTACACCTTC
TRBV19	-	TRBJ2-7	-	CASSMTVQGNDEQYF	TGTGCCAGTAGTATGACTGTGCAGGGTAACGACGAGCAGTACTTC
TRBV30	-	TRBJ1-1	-	CALAEGSPRRTEAFF	TGTGCCTTGGCGGAGGGCTCTCCCCGACGGACTGAAGCTTTCTTT
TRBV19	-	TRBJ1-2	TRBD1	CASTRDSQNYGYTF	TGTGCCAGTACCAGGGACAGTCAAAACTATGGCTACACCTTC
TRBV9	-	TRBJ1-2	-	CASSRTGPRDYTF	TGTGCCAGCAGCCGAACAGGGCCTCGAGACTACACCTTC
TRBV5-1	-	TRBJ2-5	TRBD1	CASSFGTEETQYF	TGCGCCAGCAGCTTTGGGACAGAAGAGACCCAGTACTTC
TRBV12-3/TRBV12-4	-	TRBJ1-2	TRBD1	CASSTRQGYGYTF	TGTGCCAGCAGTACCCGACAGGGCTATGGCTACACCTTC
TRBV7-6	-	TRBJ2-7	-	CASSLLAFREQYF	TGTGCCAGCAGCTTACTAGCATTCCGCGAGCAGTACTTC
TRBV6-5	-	TRBJ1-2	-	CASGEDRAYGYTF	TGTGCCAGCGGAGAGGACAGAGCCTATGGCTACACCTTC
TRBV9	-	TRBJ2-3	TRBD2	CASSVGLAGRDTQYF	TGTGCCAGCAGCGTTGGACTAGCGGGACGAGATACGCAGTATTTT
TRBV6-6	-	TRBJ1-6	TRBD1	CAGGQGDSPLHF	TGTGCCGGAGGACAGGGGGATTCACCCCTCCACTTT
TRBV6-1	-	TRBJ1-2	TRBD1	CASSDAGRGRGGYTF	TGTGCCAGCAGTGACGCGGGCAGGGGGCGAGGGGGCTACACCTTC
TRBV21-1	-	TRBJ1-5	-	CASSKGVQMEGPDQPQHF	TGTGCCAGCAGCAAAGGGGTCCAGATGGAGGGTCCTGATCAGCCCCAGCATTTT
TRBV7-9	-	TRBJ1-4	TRBD1	CASSSKQGEEKLFF	TGTGCCAGCAGCTCCAAGCAGGGGGAAGAAAAACTGTTTTTT
TRBV15	-	TRBJ1-5	-	CATSRGDTSNQPQHF	TGTGCCACCAGCAGAGGGGACACCAGCAATCAGCCCCAGCATTTT
TRBV4-3	-	TRBJ2-7	-	CASSQELQAYEQYF	TGCGCCAGCAGCCAAGAATTACAGGCCTACGAGCAGTACTTC
TRBV28	-	TRBJ2-7	-	CASSLWQGGRYEQYF	TGTGCCAGCAGTTTATGGCAGGGCGGCCGCTACGAGCAGTACTTC
TRBV2	-	TRBJ2-3	-	CASRTLGHHNDF	TGTGCCAGCAGGACGCTTGGACACCACAATGATTTT
TRBV6-2/TRBV6-3	-	TRBJ1-5	TRBD1	CASSYSRTGNIAQPQHF	TGTGCCAGCAGTTACTCGAGGACAGGGAATATAGCTCAGCCCCAGCATTTT
TRBV7-9	-	TRBJ2-2	TRBD2	CASSRRGRGEDTGELFF	TGTGCCAGCAGCCGTCGCGGGCGGGGGGAGGACACCGGGGAGCTGTTTTTT
TRBV19	-	TRBJ2-3	-	CASRPRLGVAGSADTQYF	TGTGCCAGTAGGCCCCGCCTAGGGGTAGCCGGGTCTGCAGATACGCAGTATTTT
TRBV7-6	-	TRBJ2-5	-	CASSFTGRQETQYF	TGTGCCAGCAGCTTTACAGGAAGACAAGAGACCCAGTACTTC
TRBV6-6	-	TRBJ1-1	-	CASSYREVTEAFF	TGTGCCAGCAGTTACAGGGAGGTTACTGAAGCTTTCTTT
TRBV24-1	once	TRBJ1-3	-	CATSDSDSYGNTIYF	TGTGCCACCAGTGATTCGGACAGCTATGGAAACACCATATATTTT
TRBV28	-	TRBJ1-1	-	CASSLGQRVAFF	TGTGCCAGCAGCCTCGGACAGAGGGTGGCTTTCTTT
TRBV9	-	TRBJ2-3	TRBD1	CASGGGTGTNTQYF	TGTGCCAGCGGGGGTGGGACAGGGACGAATACGCAGTATTTT
TRBV6-6	few	TRBJ1-5	TRBD1	CASSDFEGTAKHF	TGTGCCAGCAGCGACTTTGAAGGGACAGCGAAGCATTTT